Here is one T cell receptor beta chain with its context. Its target is unknown. This sample was taken from a study of cytomegalovirus exposure and HLA in healthy donors. Study results and caveats: Most TCR sequences were seen very rarely across donors, but some public TCRs occurred in many. One variant, a missense change in DCLRE1C, was linked in a later analysis to TCR beta V- and J-gene trimming.

The primer mix had 60 Vbeta and 13 Jbeta primers. Profiled with immunoSEQ multiplex PCR; TCRdb holds only in-frame clones, not every one. The sample shows roughly 120,000 clones, approximately 80% of them seen only once. The germline V and J ends were trimmed by 6 bases and 7 bases, with 19 bases remaining between them. The length of the CDR3 is 15 residues. Germline loops: CDR1 MNHEY, CDR2 SMNVEV (reference sequence). The receptor was derived from a man aged 35 to 55 in good health and CMV-seronegative. Sequencing was carried out using PBMCs. The rearrangement links TRBV27 to TRBJ1-5; D gene unclear. CDR3 bases: TGTGCCAGCAGCTTCGGTTTGGGCAGCACGCAGCCCCAGCATTTT. Translating gives CASSFGLGSTQPQHF.